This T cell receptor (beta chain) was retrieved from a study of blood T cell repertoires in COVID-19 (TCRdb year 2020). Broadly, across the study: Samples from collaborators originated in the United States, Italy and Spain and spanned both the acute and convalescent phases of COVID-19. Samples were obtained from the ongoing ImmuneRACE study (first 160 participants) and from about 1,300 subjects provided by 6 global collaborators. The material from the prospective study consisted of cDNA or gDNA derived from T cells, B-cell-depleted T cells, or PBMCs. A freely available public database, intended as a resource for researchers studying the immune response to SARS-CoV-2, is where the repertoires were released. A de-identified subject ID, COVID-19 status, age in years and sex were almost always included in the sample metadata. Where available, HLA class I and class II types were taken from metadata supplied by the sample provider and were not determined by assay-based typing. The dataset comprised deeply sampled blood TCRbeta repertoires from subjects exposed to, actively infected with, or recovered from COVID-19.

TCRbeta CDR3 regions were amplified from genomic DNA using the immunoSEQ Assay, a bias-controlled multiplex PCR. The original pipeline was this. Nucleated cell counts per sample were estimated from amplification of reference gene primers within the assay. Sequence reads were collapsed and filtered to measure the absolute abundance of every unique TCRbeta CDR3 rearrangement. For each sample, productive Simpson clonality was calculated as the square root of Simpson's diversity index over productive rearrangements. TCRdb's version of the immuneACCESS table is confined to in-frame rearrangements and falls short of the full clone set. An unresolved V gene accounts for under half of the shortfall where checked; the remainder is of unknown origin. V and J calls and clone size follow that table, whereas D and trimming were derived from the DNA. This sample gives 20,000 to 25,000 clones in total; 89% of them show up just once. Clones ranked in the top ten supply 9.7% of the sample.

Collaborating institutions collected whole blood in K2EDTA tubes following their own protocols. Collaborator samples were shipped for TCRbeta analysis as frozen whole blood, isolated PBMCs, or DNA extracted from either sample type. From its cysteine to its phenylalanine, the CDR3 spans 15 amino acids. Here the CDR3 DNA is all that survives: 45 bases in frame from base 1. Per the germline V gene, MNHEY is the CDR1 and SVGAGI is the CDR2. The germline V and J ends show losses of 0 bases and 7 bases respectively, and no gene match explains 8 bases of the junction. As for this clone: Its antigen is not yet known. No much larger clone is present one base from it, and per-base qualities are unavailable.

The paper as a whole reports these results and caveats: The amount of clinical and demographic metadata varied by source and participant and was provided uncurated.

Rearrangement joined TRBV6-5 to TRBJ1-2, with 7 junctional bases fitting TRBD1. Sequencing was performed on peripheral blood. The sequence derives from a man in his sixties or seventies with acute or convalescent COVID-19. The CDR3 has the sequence CASSYSRDSTSGYTF. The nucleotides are TGTGCCAGCAGTTACTCGAGGGACAGTACCTCTGGCTACACCTTC.